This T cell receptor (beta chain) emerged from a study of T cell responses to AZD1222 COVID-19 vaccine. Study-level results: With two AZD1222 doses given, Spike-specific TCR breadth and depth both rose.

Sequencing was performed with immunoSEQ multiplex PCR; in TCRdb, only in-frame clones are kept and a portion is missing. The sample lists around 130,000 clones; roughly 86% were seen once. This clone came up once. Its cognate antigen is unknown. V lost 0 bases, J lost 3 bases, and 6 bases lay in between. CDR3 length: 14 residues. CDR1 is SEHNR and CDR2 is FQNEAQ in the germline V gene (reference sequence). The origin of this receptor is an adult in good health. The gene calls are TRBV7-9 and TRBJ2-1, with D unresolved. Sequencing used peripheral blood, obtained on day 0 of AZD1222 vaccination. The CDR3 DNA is TGTGCCAGCAGCTTAGCAGGGATCTACAATGAGCAGTTCTTC. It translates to CASSLAGIYNEQFF.